The 18 T cell receptor beta chains given below trace back to one sample, sequenced in a study of blood T cell repertoires in COVID-19. The method was immunoSEQ multiplex PCR; TCRdb's version includes in-frame clones alone and lacks a portion of them. This table holds some 83,000 clones, 80% found once. Sequenced input: peripheral blood. Receptors were obtained from a man aged 55 to 70 with active or convalescent COVID-19.

V usage is TRBV6-5 and J usage is TRBJ1-1, with D perhaps matching TRBD1 (5 bases). Germline V lookup: CDR1 MNHEY, CDR2 SVGAGI. CDR3 length: 15 amino acids. V was shortened by 7 bases and J by 4 bases, with 19 bases between the two germline ends. CDR3 protein: CASINSGGVSTEAFF. In DNA form, the CDR3 reads TGTGCCAGCATCAACTCGGGGGGGGTGAGCACTGAAGCTTTCTTT.

The chain couples TRBV19 to TRBJ1-2, with a tentative D call TRBD1 (6 bases). CDR1 LNHDA and CDR2 SQIVND come from the germline V gene (reference sequence). Deletions cut 4 bases from V and 4 bases from J, with 10 bases between. CDR3 length: 13 residues. Written as DNA, the CDR3 is TGTGCCAGTAGTACACAGGGCACCTATGGCTACACCTTC. Its protein product is CASSTQGTYGYTF.

CDR3 sequence (DNA): TGTGCTAGTGGCCCCCGTGGACAGGGAAGCAATGAGCAGTTCTTC. This codes for CASGPRGQGSNEQFF. V is TRBV12-5 and J is TRBJ2-1; 8 bases are shared with TRBD1. This CDR3 has 15 residues. Germline-derived CDR1 and CDR2 are LGHNT and FRNRAP. Trimming removed 6 bases from V and 6 bases from J; junction bases left unmatched: 10.

This rearrangement joins TRBV18 to TRBJ2-2; D call uncertain. The V and J ends lost 6 bases and 3 bases respectively, with 14 bases between them. CDR3 length equals 15 residues. Germline V CDR1 and CDR2: KGHSH, LQKENI. The CDR3 reads CASSGRLMDTGELFF. Here the CDR3 DNA reads TGTGCCAGCTCTGGCAGGCTAATGGACACCGGGGAGCTGTTTTTT. The full variable domain, completed using reference TRBV18 and TRBJ2-2, is NAGVMQNPRHLVRRRGQEARLRCSPMKGHSHVYWYRQLPEEGLKFMVYLQKENIIDESGMPKERFSAEFPKEGPSILRIQQVVRGDSAAYFCASSGRLMDTGELFFGEGSRLTVL.

The chain has TRBV27 and TRBJ1-1; 8 bases line up with TRBD1. Trimming removed 8 bases from V and 1 base from J; junction bases left unmatched: 6. The CDR3 runs 14 residues. Germline V gene data show CDR1 as MNHEY and CDR2 as SMNVEV (reference sequence). CDR3 residues: CASGPTGANTEAFF. The CDR3, as DNA: TGTGCCAGCGGACCGACAGGGGCGAACACTGAAGCTTTCTTT.

J is TRBJ1-3 and V is TRBV11-2; the D is unclear. The V gene's germline CDR1 is SGHAT and CDR2 FQNNGV. This CDR3 region has 14 residues. V shed 4 bases and J shed 4 bases, with 11 bases lying between them. The CDR3 DNA reads TGTGCCAGCAGCTCCACGACTGGGGGAAACACCATATATTTT. Translated: CASSSTTGGNTIYF.

The gene calls are TRBV7-8 and TRBJ1-1; the match to TRBD1 covers 10 bases. CDR1 and CDR2 (germline): SGHVS, FQNEAQ. With 4 bases clipped from V and 5 bases from J, the junction kept 4 bases outside the gene matches. The CDR3 extends over 14 amino acids. The CDR3 nucleotides read TGTGCCAGCAGCTCTACGGGACAGGGGACTGAAGCTTTCTTT. It codes for CASSSTGQGTEAFF.

The gene calls are TRBV4-2 and TRBJ1-3; D is perhaps TRBD1 (5 bases). Trimming removed 7 bases at V and 7 bases at J, with 14 bases between. Per the germline V gene, CDR1 is LGHNA and CDR2 is YNFKEQ. The CDR3 sequence is 13 residues long. CDR3 coding DNA: TGTGCCAGCATGGGGGGAGGGAAGAACACCATATATTTT. This translates into CASMGGGKNTIYF.

The V and J genes are TRBV28 and TRBJ1-3; D is unresolved. V lost 1 base and J lost 7, with 11 bases in between. The CDR3 covers 14 residues. The germline CDR1 and CDR2 sequences are MDHEN and SYDVKM. The CDR3 sequence: CASSLYGTVNTIYF. CDR3 coding DNA: TGTGCCAGCAGTTTATACGGCACAGTGAACACCATATATTTT.

V is TRBV6-5 and J is TRBJ1-1; no definite D call. The CDR3 covers 13 residues. Germline values: CDR1 MNHEY, CDR2 SVGAGI. Trimming left V 6 bases short and J 3 bases short, with 11 bases between. The CDR3 region is CASSRTLYTEAFF. The CDR3 DNA reads TGTGCCAGCAGCCGGACTCTTTACACTGAAGCTTTCTTT.

The chain combines TRBV19 with TRBJ2-3; 7 bases map to TRBD1. CDR3 size: 15 residues. J was trimmed by 2 bases and V by 2 bases; bases with no gene match: 4. Germline V gene data show CDR1 as LNHDA and CDR2 as SQIVND (reference sequence). The CDR3 loop reads CASSIWDSSTDTQYF. The CDR3 DNA follows: TGTGCCAGTAGTATATGGGACAGCTCCACAGATACGCAGTATTTT.

J is TRBJ2-1 and V is TRBV18, with 8 bases fitting TRBD2. In germline, CDR1 is KGHSH, CDR2 LQKENI. J lost 6 bases, V lost 3 bases, and 7 bases had no gene match. The CDR3 totals 15 residues. CDR3 amino acids: CASSPSLTSGNEQFF. The DNA of the CDR3 is TGTGCCAGCTCACCGTCACTCACTAGCGGCAATGAGCAGTTCTTC.

The sample holds a few counts of this clone. The V gene is TRBV3-1 (or the pseudogene TRBV3-2), the J gene TRBJ2-5; D might be TRBD1 (5 bases). This CDR3 spans 15 amino acids. Germline V gene lookup returns CDR1 LGHDT and CDR2 YNNKEL (reference sequence). V lost 2 bases to trimming and J lost 5 bases, with 15 bases between them. CDR3 loop: CASSQNVGPRETQYF. Written as DNA, the CDR3 is TGTGCCAGCAGCCAAAATGTGGGGCCCAGGGAGACCCAGTACTTC.

This clone was recorded once. The chain has TRBV18 and TRBJ2-2; TRBD1 aligns across 11 bases. V was pared by 2 bases and J by 4 bases, with 3 bases of the junction left unmatched. Germline values: CDR1 KGHSH, CDR2 LQKENI. This CDR3 has 16 amino acids. As DNA, the CDR3 is TGTGCCAGCTCACCAAGGACAGGGGGCCGCACCGGGGAGCTGTTTTTT. Its translation: CASSPRTGGRTGELFF.

The chain uses TRBV2 and TRBJ1-5, with TRBD1 as a possible D gene (5 bases). The V end lost 4 bases, the J end lost 6 bases, and 16 bases lay between the germline ends. The length of the CDR3 is 15 residues. Germline V lookup: CDR1 SNHLY, CDR2 FYNNEI. DNA for the CDR3: TGTGCCAGCAGTGCCGAGTCGGGTCAGGGTCAGCCCCAGCATTTT. Its protein product is CASSAESGQGQPQHF. Drawing the rest from reference TRBV2 and TRBJ1-5, the complete variable domain is EPEVTQTPSHQVTQMGQEVILRCVPISNHLYFYWYRQILGQKVEFLVSFYNNEISEKSEIFDDQFSVERPDGSNFTLKIRSTKLEDSAMYFCASSAESGQGQPQHFGDGTRLSIL.

The chain recombines TRBV6-5 with TRBJ2-1, with TRBD2 matching over 8 bases. Germline CDR1 is MNHEY and CDR2 is SVGAGI. J was trimmed by 2 bases and V by 6 bases; bases with no gene match: 3. The CDR3 consists of 14 residues. The DNA for the CDR3 is TGTGCCAGCAGGAAGCGGGGGCCCTACAATGAGCAGTTCTTC. Protein: CASRKRGPYNEQFF.

The rearrangement uses TRBV5-1 and TRBJ1-1; D is possibly TRBD1 (6 bases). Per germline, CDR1 SGHRS and CDR2 YFSETQ. V was trimmed by 0 bases and J by 6 bases, leaving 12 bases between them. The CDR3 extends over 14 amino acids. The CDR3 loop is CASSLDRDDAEAFF. In DNA form, the CDR3 reads TGCGCCAGCAGCTTGGACAGGGATGACGCTGAAGCTTTCTTT.

The V call is TRBV7-2, the J call TRBJ2-7; 9 bases are shared with TRBD1. This CDR3 spans 16 amino acids. Trimming cost V 2 bases and J 5 bases; bases outside gene matches: 10. Germline V lookup: CDR1 SGHTA, CDR2 FQGNSA. CDR3 sequence: CASSLTAPGTGNEQYF. The DNA of the CDR3 is TGTGCCAGCAGCTTAACGGCCCCAGGGACAGGGAACGAGCAGTACTTC.